One and the same sample provided the 19 T cell receptor beta chains below, sequenced in a study of technical replicates of blood from four donors. Some clones are missing from TCRdb's copy, which holds only in-frame ones; the method was immunoSEQ multiplex PCR. The sample has tens of thousands of clones, roughly 89% seen once. The sample consisted of T cells isolated from PBMCs. All receptors come from a human donor in good health.

V usage is TRBV10-2 and J usage is TRBJ2-7; 7 bases match TRBD1. The CDR3 covers 19 residues. Germline CDR1 and CDR2: WSHSY and SAAADI. Trimming at V came to 4 bases and at J to 3 bases, leaving 21 bases not matched to a gene. The CDR3 region has the DNA TGCGCCAGCAGTGTAAGCTTCTCCGGGACAGCTACAACCTACTACGAGCAGTACTTC. Translation gives CASSVSFSGTATTYYEQYF.

J is TRBJ1-1 and V is TRBV30, with a weak D call TRBD1 (6 bases). The germline V and J ends were trimmed by 6 bases and 1 base, with 21 bases remaining between them. The germline gives CDR1 GTSNPN, CDR2 SVGIG (reference sequence). The CDR3 extends over 16 amino acids. CDR3 nucleotide sequence: TGTGCCTGCGATACTATGACAGGATACGGGAACACTGAAGCTTTCTTT. Translated: CACDTMTGYGNTEAFF.

This clone was picked up one time. The V gene is TRBV2, the J gene TRBJ1-5; 8 positions agree with TRBD1. Per germline, CDR1 SNHLY and CDR2 FYNNEI. V gave up 4 bases and J gave up 4 bases; unmatched junction bases: 3. This CDR3 is 14 amino acids long. The DNA for the CDR3 is TGTGCCAGCAGTGGGACAGGGTGGAATCAGCCCCAGCATTTT. As protein: CASSGTGWNQPQHF.

CDR3 nucleotides: TGTGCCAGCAGTTTATTTCTCGGGAACACTGAAGCTTTCTTT. This encodes CASSLFLGNTEAFF. This chain connects TRBV27 to TRBJ1-1, with D unresolved. Germline V gene data show CDR1 as MNHEY and CDR2 as SMNVEV (reference sequence). The ends were cut back, 1 base at V and 1 base at J, with 7 bases in the middle. The CDR3 extends over 14 amino acids.

The chain combines TRBV7-3 with TRBJ2-1, with 10 bases lining up with TRBD2. V was pared by 2 bases and J by 4 bases, with 2 bases of the junction left unmatched. The CDR3 has 15 residues. From germline, CDR1 is SGHTA and CDR2 FQGTGA. The CDR3, as DNA: TGTGCCAGCAGCTTACTAGCGGGGGAGTACAATGAGCAGTTCTTC. Its protein product is CASSLLAGEYNEQFF.

V and J are TRBV29-1 and TRBJ2-1; 9 nucleotides match TRBD1. The CDR3 contains 14 residues. From germline, CDR1 is SQVTM and CDR2 ANQGSEA. Trimming cost V 6 bases and J 4 bases; bases outside gene matches: 7. The DNA for the CDR3 is TGCAGCGTAGCTACGGGACAGGGTTACAATGAGCAGTTCTTC. Translation gives CSVATGQGYNEQFF.

This clone was picked up one time. The chain combines TRBV7-9 with TRBJ1-5, with TRBD1 as a possible D gene (6 bases). This CDR3 has 15 amino acids. Germline V lookup: CDR1 SEHNR, CDR2 FQNEAQ (reference sequence). V lost 5 bases and J 7 bases, leaving 18 bases between the germline ends. This CDR3 reads CASSAFTGMGQPQHF. The CDR3 DNA follows: TGTGCCAGCAGCGCGTTTACAGGGATGGGACAGCCCCAGCATTTT.

This sequence joins TRBV18 and TRBJ2-3, with 11 bases identical to TRBD2. Germline V lookup: CDR1 KGHSH, CDR2 LQKENI. The CDR3 covers 14 residues. The V and J ends lost 2 bases and 5 bases, in that order; junction bases with no gene match: 0. The CDR3 bases are TGTGCCAGCTCACCAACTAGCGGGGGAGATACGCAGTATTTT. It is translated as CASSPTSGGDTQYF.

The chain carries TRBV29-1 and TRBJ2-5; D unresolved. The end of the DNA is better explained by TRBJ2-7, so the J call may be wrong. Germline values: CDR1 SQVTM, CDR2 ANQGSEA. This CDR3 region has 12 residues. The CDR3 DNA follows: TGCAGCGTTGAAGGCCGGTTATACGAGCAGTACTTC. This sequence encodes CSVEGRLYEQYF.

V is TRBV19 and J is TRBJ2-2; TRBD1 is a possible D gene (6 bases). This CDR3 has 15 residues. Trimming shortened V by 7 bases and J by 5 bases, and 17 bases separated the two germline ends. From germline, CDR1 is LNHDA and CDR2 SQIVND (reference sequence). In DNA form, the CDR3 reads TGTGCCAGTACACCAGGACAGCATCTGACCGGGGAGCTGTTTTTT. This translates into CASTPGQHLTGELFF.

V is TRBV19 and J is TRBJ1-5; D is unresolved. The CDR3 extends over 15 amino acids. Germline V gene lookup returns CDR1 LNHDA and CDR2 SQIVND (reference sequence). Trimming removed 4 bases at V and 3 bases at J, with 13 bases between. CDR3 DNA sequence: TGTGCCAGTAGTACCCCTCGACAAAACAATCAGCCCCAGCATTTT. Protein product: CASSTPRQNNQPQHF.

The rearrangement joins TRBV27 to TRBJ2-5; 9 bases fit TRBD2. CDR1 is MNHEY, CDR2 SMNVEV, per germline (reference sequence). After removal of 5 bases from V and 5 bases from J, the junction contained 6 bases not matched to a gene. The length of the CDR3 is 14 residues. CDR3 sequence (DNA): TGTGCCAGCAGTCCCCTAGCGGGACTGGAGACCCAGTACTTC. Protein: CASSPLAGLETQYF.

This chain joins TRBV9 and TRBJ2-2; 7 bases are a match to TRBD2. Germline V gene sequence: CDR1 SGDLS, CDR2 YYNGEE. V lost 0 bases and J lost 5; bases outside the gene matches: 4. This CDR3 contains 15 residues. CDR3 sequence: CASSVGAGVTGELFF. The DNA for the CDR3 is TGTGCCAGCAGCGTAGGGGCGGGAGTTACCGGGGAGCTGTTTTTT.

V is TRBV28 and J is TRBJ2-7; TRBD1 matches 7 bases. Germline-derived CDR1 and CDR2 are MDHEN and SYDVKM. V gave up 9 bases and J gave up 3 bases; unmatched junction bases: 5. This CDR3 has 12 amino acids. CDR3 sequence: CASGDRHYEQYF. The CDR3 DNA reads TGTGCCAGTGGGGACAGACACTACGAGCAGTACTTC.

This clone turned up a few times. The CDR3 DNA reads TGTGCCAGCAGCCAAGTCCTAGAACCAAGGGCTTTCTTT. As protein: CASSQVLEPRAFF. The chain has TRBV4-2 and TRBJ1-1, with D hard to call. With 1 base removed from V and 11 bases from J, the gap between germline ends came to 14 bases. Germline CDR1 is LGHNA and CDR2 is YNFKEQ. The CDR3 loop spans 13 amino acids.

This sequence joins TRBV11-2 and TRBJ1-1, with TRBD1 matching 9 bases. CDR1 is SGHAT, CDR2 FQNNGV, per germline. The CDR3 length is 15 residues. J gave up 5 bases and V 5 bases, and 9 bases lay outside the gene matches. CDR3 sequence reads: CASSRIRDRATEAFF. The CDR3 DNA is TGTGCCAGCAGCCGAATAAGGGACAGGGCTACTGAAGCTTTCTTT.

This chain connects TRBV7-9 to TRBJ1-2, with 7 bases aligning to TRBD1. V lost 8 bases and J lost 7; bases outside the gene matches: 19. CDR3 length: 16 residues. Looked up from germline, CDR1 is SEHNR and CDR2 is FQNEAQ (reference sequence). CDR3 region: CASRQNYQGVGGGYTF. Written as DNA, the CDR3 is TGTGCCAGCCGACAAAACTATCAGGGGGTAGGAGGTGGCTACACCTTC.

The gene calls are TRBV6-1 and TRBJ2-5, with 8 bases fitting TRBD1. V trimming: 4 bases; J trimming: 4 bases; junction bases outside the gene matches: 2. CDR1 is MNHNS, CDR2 SASEGT, per germline. The CDR3 has 13 residues. The CDR3 loop is CASSVTGAETQYF. CDR3 nucleotide sequence: TGTGCCAGCAGTGTGACAGGGGCAGAGACCCAGTACTTC.

This clone appeared a single time. The chain is built from TRBV19 and TRBJ2-3, with TRBD2 identical over 8 bases. This CDR3 contains 15 residues. Trimming took 6 bases from V and 1 from J; bases not matched to a gene: 6. Germline assignment: CDR1 LNHDA and CDR2 SQIVND (reference sequence). In DNA form, the CDR3 reads TGTGCCAGTAGAAGAGCGGGAGAGGGCACAGATACGCAGTATTTT. It codes for CASRRAGEGTDTQYF.